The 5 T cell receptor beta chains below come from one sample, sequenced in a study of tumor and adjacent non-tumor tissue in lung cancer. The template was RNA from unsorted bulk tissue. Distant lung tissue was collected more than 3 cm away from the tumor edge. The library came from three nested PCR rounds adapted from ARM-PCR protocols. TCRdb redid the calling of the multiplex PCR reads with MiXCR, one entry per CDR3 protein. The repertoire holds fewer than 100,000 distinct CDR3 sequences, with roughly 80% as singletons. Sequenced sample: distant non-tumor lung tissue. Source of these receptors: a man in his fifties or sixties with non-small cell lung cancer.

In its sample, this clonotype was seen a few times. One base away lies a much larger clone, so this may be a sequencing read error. CDR3 loop: CAGSPRQPPPLHF. The CDR3 DNA reads as TGTGCCGGCAGCCCCCGACAGCCCCCACCCCTCCACTTT. The gene calls are TRBV6-5 and TRBJ1-6; D is possibly TRBD1 (5 bases). The germline CDR1 and CDR2 sequences are MNHEY and SVGAGI. This CDR3 comprises 13 residues.

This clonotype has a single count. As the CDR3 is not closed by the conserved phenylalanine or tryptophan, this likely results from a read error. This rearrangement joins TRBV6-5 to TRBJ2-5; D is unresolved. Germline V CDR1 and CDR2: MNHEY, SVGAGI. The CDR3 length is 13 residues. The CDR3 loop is CANRGLSQETQYL. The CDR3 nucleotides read TGTGCTAACCGTGGGCTCTCCCAAGAGACCCAGTACCTC.

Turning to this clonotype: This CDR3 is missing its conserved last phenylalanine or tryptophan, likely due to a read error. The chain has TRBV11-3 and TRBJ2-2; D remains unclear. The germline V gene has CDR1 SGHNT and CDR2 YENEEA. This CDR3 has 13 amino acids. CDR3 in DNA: TGTACCAGCAGCTCCGACTTTCGCGGGGAGCTGTTTTTA. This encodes CTSSSDFRGELFL.

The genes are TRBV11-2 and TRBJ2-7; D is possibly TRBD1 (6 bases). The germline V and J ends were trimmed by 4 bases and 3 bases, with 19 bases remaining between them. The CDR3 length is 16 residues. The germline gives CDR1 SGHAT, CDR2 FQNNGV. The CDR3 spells CASSSRTVGNVYEQYF. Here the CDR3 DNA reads TGTGCCAGCAGCTCGAGGACAGTAGGGAATGTCTACGAGCAGTACTTC.

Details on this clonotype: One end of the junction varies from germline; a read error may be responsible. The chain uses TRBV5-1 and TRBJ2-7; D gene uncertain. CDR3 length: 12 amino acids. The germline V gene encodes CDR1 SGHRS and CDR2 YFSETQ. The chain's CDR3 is CASSSGEYEHYF. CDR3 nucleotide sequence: TGCGCCAGCAGCTCGGGCGAATACGAGCACTACTTC.